This T cell receptor (beta chain) was sequenced during a study of CD8 T cells in ankylosing spondylitis. Broader study findings: Characteristic of ankylosing spondylitis blood, it appeared, was a TCR beta motif comprising eight highly homologous variants. It was reported that disease-linked clones were significantly enriched in matched ankylosing spondylitis synovial fluid. The disease-linked clones had a CD8+ phenotype and low blood frequencies.

This clonotype came up a few times. The antigen is unknown. Generation of TCR beta libraries employed quantitative 5'-RACE incorporating molecular barcodes. TCRdb passed the 5' RACE reads through MiXCR, listing each CDR3 protein once. The sample carries fewer than 400,000 distinct CDR3 sequences, over 12% recorded once. Trimming took 5 bases from V and 6 from J; bases not matched to a gene: 2. The germline V gene has CDR1 SGHTA and CDR2 FQGNSA. CDR3 size: 13 residues. V and J are TRBV7-2 and TRBJ1-5; 9 nucleotides agree with TRBD1. This TCR came from a male donor with ankylosing spondylitis or in good health (not recorded which). Sequencing input: blood, either unsorted or a sorted T cell fraction (not recorded which). Here the CDR3 DNA reads TGTGCCAGCAGCCCACAGGGGGCTCAGCCCCAGCATTTT. Its protein is CASSPQGAQPQHF.